This TCR beta chain was sequenced in a study of cytotoxic CD8 clonotypes in ibrutinib-treated CLL. The method was immunoSEQ multiplex PCR; TCRdb's version includes in-frame clones alone and lacks a portion of them. The table shows 30,000 or so clones, with 57% occurring only once. The germline V and J ends were trimmed by 4 bases and 3 bases, with 10 bases remaining between them. This CDR3 comprises 14 residues. Looked up from germline, CDR1 is SGHTA and CDR2 is FQGNSA. The receptor was derived from a human donor with chronic lymphocytic leukemia. The chain recombines TRBV7-2 with TRBJ2-1; the D is unclear. The material sequenced was PBMCs, taken before ibrutinib treatment. CDR3: CASSSVLLYNEQFF. CDR3 nucleotide sequence: TGTGCCAGCAGCTCGGTGCTGCTCTACAATGAGCAGTTCTTC. Full variable domain (remainder filled in from reference TRBV7-2 and TRBJ2-1): GAGVSQSPSNKVTEKGKDVELRCDPISGHTALYWYRQSLGQGLEFLIYFQGNSAPDKSGLPSDRFSAERTGGSVSTLTIQRTQQEDSAVYLCASSSVLLYNEQFFGPGTRLTVL.